The rows below give T cell receptor beta chains drawn from one sample of a study of blood T cell repertoires in COVID-19. The table came from immunoSEQ multiplex PCR; TCRdb's copy has only in-frame clones and leaves some out. The data contain roughly 72,000 clones, about 88% of them singletons. The sample comprised peripheral blood. These receptors were collected from a human donor in a cohort sampled during active COVID-19. Each CDR3 is given with its conserved first and last residue. Each record gives: V gene, CDR3 protein.

>TRBV28
CASRSGLRVYEQYF
>TRBV10-3
CAISEPGLQKEQYF
>TRBV4-2
CASSQLGLYNEQFF
>TRBV9
CASSVRQGAETQYF
>TRBV24-1
CATSDPGTSASLSYNEQFF
>TRBV6-2/TRBV6-3
CASSYSWGRETQYF
>TRBV2
CASNRMNRGGLGTEAFF
>TRBV7-2
CASRNPGEETQYF
>TRBV19
CASTQVTSATDTQYF
>TRBV7-3
CASSSSSGTGTQYF
>TRBV5-1
CASSLGGQGASDTQYF
>TRBV7-2
CASSSTPNTEAFF
>TRBV19
CASSIGQGLANYGYTF
>TRBV28
CASSSSSGGFQPQHF
>TRBV11-2
CASSPGLAGLHRYEQYF
>TRBV18
CASSPPLTDTQYF